The present TCR beta chain was sequenced within a study of T-cell memory formation after mild COVID-19. A note on this clonotype: The antigen is undetermined.

Study-wide results and caveats: Confirmation was lacking for SARS-CoV-2 specificity of second-wave clones that peaked on day 37. Most CD4+ clones that shrank were in CM and EM, while CD8+ ones turned up in EMRA. CD4/CD8 balance held among clones contracting day 15 to 85, and later expanders leaned CD4+.

Germline CDR1 reads DFQATT; CDR2 reads SNEGSKA (reference sequence). J lost 10 bases, V lost 6 bases, and 13 bases had no gene match. The CDR3 is 13 residues long. TCRdb processed the 5' RACE reads anew with MiXCR; each CDR3 protein has one entry. The data hold some 310,000 distinct CDR3 sequences, with 20% observed a single time. This TCR was sampled from a man younger than 35 who had mild COVID-19 (a few samples of this study predate the infection). Cell type and time point are not known. The sequenced sample was PBMCs or a T cell subset sorted from them (not recorded which). The J gene is TRBJ1-1, the V gene TRBV20-1, with TRBD1 identical over 8 bases. The CDR3: CSATPGQATGAFF. CDR3 bases: TGCAGTGCCACCCCGGGACAGGCAACGGGAGCTTTCTTT.